This T cell receptor (beta chain) was recovered during a study of shared clonotypes between healthy human individuals. Study-wide results and caveats: Rarefaction showed sorted-subset sequencing was incomplete despite large depth.

Generated by immunoSEQ multiplex PCR, the TCRdb table keeps only in-frame clones and is missing some. This sample has approximately 2.5 million clones; more than 85% occur once, and the top ten carry about 0.34%. Germline lookup yields CDR1 KGHSH and CDR2 LQKENI. V was clipped by 4 bases and J by 2 bases, with 14 bases between them. This CDR3 contains 15 residues. As regards this clone: The target antigen is unknown.

This sequence originates from a man in his late teens or twenties in good health. Some clones in this sample may be carry-over from other donors' samples. Specimen: naive CD4+ T cells from PBMCs. The subset is: CD45RA+ positively selected. The genes are TRBV18 and TRBJ1-1; D is ambiguous. The CDR3 spells CASSLHTPGNTEAFF. The CDR3, as DNA: TGTGCCAGCTCACTCCATACGCCGGGCAACACTGAAGCTTTCTTT.